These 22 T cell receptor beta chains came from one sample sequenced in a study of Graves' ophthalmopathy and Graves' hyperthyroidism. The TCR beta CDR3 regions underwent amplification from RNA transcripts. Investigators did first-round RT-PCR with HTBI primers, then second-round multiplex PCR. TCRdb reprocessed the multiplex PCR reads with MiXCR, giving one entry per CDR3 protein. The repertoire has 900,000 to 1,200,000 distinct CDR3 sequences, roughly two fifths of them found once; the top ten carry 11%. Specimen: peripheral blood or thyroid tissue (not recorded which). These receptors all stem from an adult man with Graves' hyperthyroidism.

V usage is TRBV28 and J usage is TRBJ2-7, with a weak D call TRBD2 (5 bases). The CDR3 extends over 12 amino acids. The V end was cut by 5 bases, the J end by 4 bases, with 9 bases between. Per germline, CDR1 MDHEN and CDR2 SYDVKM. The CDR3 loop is CASSPGWYEQYF. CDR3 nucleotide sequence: TGTGCCAGCAGTCCGGGGTGGTACGAGCAGTACTTC.

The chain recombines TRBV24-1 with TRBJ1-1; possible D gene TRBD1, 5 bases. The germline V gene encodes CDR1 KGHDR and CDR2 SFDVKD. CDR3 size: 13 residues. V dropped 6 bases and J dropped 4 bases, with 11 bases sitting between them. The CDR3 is CATSTSGGTEAFF. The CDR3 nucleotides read TGTGCCACCAGTACTAGCGGGGGCACTGAAGCTTTCTTT.

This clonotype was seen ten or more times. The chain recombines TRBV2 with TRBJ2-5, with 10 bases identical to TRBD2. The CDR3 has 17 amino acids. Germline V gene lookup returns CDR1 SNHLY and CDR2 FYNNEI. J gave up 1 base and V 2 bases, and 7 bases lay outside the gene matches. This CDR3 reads CASSERLAGRAQETQYF. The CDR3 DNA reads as TGTGCCAGCAGTGAACGACTAGCGGGTAGAGCCCAAGAGACCCAGTACTTC.

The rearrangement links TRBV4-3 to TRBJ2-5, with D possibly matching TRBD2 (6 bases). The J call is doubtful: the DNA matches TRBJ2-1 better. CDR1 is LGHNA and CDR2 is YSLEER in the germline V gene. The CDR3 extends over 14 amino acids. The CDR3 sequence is CASSQDTYRERQFF. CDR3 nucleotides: TGCGCCAGCAGCCAAGATACCTACCGGGAGCGGCAGTTCTTC.

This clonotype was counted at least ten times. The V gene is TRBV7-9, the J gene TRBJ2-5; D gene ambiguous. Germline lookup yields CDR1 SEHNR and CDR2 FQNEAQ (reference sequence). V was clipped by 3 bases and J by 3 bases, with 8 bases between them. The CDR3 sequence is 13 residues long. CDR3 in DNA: TGTGCCAGCAGCTTTGGGCAGAAAGAGACCCAGTACTTC. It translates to CASSFGQKETQYF.

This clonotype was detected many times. The CDR3 nucleotides are TGCGCCAGCAGCTTGAGTCAGGGTTCTGAAGCTTTCTTT. This encodes CASSLSQGSEAFF. V usage is TRBV5-1 and J usage is TRBJ1-1; maybe TRBD1 (5 bases). V was shortened by 1 base and J by 6 bases, with 10 bases between the two germline ends. Germline CDR1 is SGHRS and CDR2 is YFSETQ. This CDR3 contains 13 residues.

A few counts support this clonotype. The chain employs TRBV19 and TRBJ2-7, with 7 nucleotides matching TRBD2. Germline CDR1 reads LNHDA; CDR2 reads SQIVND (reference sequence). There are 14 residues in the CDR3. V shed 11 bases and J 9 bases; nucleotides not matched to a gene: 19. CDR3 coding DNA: TGTGCCTCAGCTCTAGCGGTATCCTCGAACGGGCAGTACTTC. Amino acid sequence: CASALAVSSNGQYF. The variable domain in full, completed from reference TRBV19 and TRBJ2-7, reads DGGITQSPKYLFRKEGQNVTLSCEQNLNHDAMYWYRQDPGQGLRLIYYSQIVNDFQKGDIAEGYSVSREKKESFPLTVTSAQKNPTAFYLCASALAVSSNGQYFGPGTRLTVT.

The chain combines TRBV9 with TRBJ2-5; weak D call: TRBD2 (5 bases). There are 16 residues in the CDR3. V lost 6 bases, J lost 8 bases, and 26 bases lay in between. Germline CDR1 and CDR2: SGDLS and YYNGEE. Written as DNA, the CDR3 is TGTGCCAGCAAACCAGAGGGCCCAGATACTCGGGAAACCCAGTACTTC. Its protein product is CASKPEGPDTRETQYF. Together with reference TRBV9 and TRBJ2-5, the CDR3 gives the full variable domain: DSGVTQTPKHLITATGQRVTLRCSPRSGDLSVYWYQQSLDQGLQFLIQYYNGEERAKGNILERFSAQQFPDLHSELNLSSLELGDSALYFCASKPEGPDTRETQYFGPGTRLLVL.

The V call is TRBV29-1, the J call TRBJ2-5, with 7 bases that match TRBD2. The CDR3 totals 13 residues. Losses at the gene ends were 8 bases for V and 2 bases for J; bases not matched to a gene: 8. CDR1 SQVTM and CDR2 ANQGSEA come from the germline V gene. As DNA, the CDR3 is TGCAGCTGGGAGGGGAGGGTACAAGAGACCCAGTACTTC. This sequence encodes CSWEGRVQETQYF.

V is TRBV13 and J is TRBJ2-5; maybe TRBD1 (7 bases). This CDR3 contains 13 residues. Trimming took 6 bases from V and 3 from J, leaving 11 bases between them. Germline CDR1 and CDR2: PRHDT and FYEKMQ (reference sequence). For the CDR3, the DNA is TGTGCCAGCAGTGACAGGGAGGAAGAGACCCAGTACTTC. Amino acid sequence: CASSDREEETQYF.

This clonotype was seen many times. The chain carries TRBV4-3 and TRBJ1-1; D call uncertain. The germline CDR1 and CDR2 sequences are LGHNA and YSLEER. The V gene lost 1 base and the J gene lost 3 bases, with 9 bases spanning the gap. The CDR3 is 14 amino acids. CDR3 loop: CASSQGVGHTEAFF. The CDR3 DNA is TGCGCCAGCAGCCAAGGGGTAGGGCACACTGAAGCTTTCTTT.

The CDR3: CASSVAEGTSYYNEQFF. The CDR3 DNA reads TGTGCCAGCAGCGTAGCGGAAGGGACTAGTTACTACAATGAGCAGTTCTTC. The chain is built from TRBV9 and TRBJ2-1, with 8 bases identical to TRBD2. The V and J ends lost 0 bases and 3 bases, in that order; junction bases with no gene match: 8. Germline CDR1 reads SGDLS; CDR2 reads YYNGEE. This CDR3 is 17 amino acids long.

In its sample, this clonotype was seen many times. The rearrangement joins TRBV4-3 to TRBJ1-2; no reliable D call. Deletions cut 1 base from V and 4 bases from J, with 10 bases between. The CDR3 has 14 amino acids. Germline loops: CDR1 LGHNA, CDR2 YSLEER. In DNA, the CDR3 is TGCGCCAGCAGCCAAGGCTCAGGCAGCTATGGCTACACCTTC. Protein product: CASSQGSGSYGYTF.

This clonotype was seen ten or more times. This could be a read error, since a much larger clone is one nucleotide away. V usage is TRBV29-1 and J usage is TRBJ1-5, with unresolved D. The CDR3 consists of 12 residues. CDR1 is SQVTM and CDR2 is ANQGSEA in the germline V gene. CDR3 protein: CSAASSNQPRHF. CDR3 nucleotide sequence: TGCAGCGCTGCGTCTAGCAATCAGCCCCGGCATTTT.

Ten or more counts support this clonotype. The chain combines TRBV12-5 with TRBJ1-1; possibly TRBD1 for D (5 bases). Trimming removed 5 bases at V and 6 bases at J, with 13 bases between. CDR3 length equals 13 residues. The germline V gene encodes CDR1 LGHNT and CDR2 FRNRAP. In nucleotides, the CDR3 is TGTGCTAGTGGTCTCACCAGGGAATCTGAAGCTTTCTTT. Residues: CASGLTRESEAFF.

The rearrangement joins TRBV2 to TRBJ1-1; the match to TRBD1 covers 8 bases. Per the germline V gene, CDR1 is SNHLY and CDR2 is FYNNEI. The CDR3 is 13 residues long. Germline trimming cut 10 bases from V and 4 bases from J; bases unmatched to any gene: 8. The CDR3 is CAISAGGTTEAFF. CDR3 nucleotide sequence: TGTGCCATCAGCGCAGGGGGCACCACTGAAGCTTTCTTT.

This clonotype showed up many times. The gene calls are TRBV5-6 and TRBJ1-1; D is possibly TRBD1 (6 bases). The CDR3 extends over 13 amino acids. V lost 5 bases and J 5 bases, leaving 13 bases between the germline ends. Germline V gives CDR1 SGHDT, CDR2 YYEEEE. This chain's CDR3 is CASRIQGRTEAFF. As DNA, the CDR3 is TGTGCCAGCAGGATACAGGGAAGGACTGAAGCTTTCTTT.

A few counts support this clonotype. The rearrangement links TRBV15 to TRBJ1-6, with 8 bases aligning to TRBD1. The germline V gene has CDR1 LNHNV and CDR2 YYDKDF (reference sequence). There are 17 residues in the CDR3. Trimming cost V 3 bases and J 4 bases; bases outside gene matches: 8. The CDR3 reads CATSSSLRGLYNSPLHF. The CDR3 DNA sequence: TGTGCCACCAGCAGCTCCCTCAGGGGGCTGTATAATTCACCCCTCCACTTT.

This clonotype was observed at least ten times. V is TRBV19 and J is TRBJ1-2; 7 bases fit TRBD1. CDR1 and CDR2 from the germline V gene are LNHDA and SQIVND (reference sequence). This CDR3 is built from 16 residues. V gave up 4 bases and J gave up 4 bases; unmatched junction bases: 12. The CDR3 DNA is TGTGCCAGTAGTAGTCCGGGACAGAACAATTTCTATGGCTACACCTTC. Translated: CASSSPGQNNFYGYTF.

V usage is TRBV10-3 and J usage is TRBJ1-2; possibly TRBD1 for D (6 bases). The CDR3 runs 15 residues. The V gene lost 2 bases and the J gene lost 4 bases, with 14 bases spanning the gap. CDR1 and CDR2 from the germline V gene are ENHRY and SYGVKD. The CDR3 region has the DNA TGTGCCATCAGTGAGCGGGAGGCAGGGGCCTATGGCTACACCTTC. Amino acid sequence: CAISEREAGAYGYTF.

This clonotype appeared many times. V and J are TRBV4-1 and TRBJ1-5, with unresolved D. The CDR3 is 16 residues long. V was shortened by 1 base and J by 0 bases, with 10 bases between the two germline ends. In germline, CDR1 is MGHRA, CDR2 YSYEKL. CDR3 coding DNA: TGCGCCAGCAGCCAAGCTTTCGGGGTTAGCAATCAGCCCCAGCATTTT. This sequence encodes CASSQAFGVSNQPQHF.

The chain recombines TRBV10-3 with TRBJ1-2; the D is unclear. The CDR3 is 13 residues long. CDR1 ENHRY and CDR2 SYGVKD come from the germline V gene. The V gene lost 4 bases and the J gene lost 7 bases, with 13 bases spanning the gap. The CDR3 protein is CAISGDTDPGYTF. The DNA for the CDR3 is TGTGCCATCAGTGGGGATACAGATCCTGGCTACACCTTC.